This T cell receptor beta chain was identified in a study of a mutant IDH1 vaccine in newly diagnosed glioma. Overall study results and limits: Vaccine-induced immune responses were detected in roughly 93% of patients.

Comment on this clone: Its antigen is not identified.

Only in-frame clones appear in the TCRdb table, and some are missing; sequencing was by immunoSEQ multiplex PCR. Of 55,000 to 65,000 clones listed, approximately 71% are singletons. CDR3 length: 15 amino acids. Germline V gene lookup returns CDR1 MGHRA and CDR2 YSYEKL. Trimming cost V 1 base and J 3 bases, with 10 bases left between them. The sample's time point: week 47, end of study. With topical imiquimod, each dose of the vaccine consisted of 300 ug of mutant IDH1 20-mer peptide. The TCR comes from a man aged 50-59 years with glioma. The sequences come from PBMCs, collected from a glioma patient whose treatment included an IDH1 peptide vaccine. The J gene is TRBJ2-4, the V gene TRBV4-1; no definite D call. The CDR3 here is CASSQALFGKNIQYF. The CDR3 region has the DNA TGCGCCAGCAGCCAAGCCCTTTTTGGCAAAAACATTCAGTACTTC.